The 30 T cell receptor beta chains presented below share a single source sample, sequenced in a study of shared clonotypes between healthy human individuals. Using immunoSEQ multiplex PCR, the repertoire was profiled, and TCRdb retains in-frame clones only, with some absent. The sample includes 1.5 million to 1.9 million clones, under 99% seen only once; the top ten take roughly 0.42%. The material sequenced was naive CD4+ T cells sorted from blood. Subset given: CD45RA+ positively selected. These TCRs come from a man aged 25-45 years in good health.

The chain is built from TRBV14 and TRBJ2-5, with unresolved D. This CDR3 spans 13 amino acids. The germline V gene encodes CDR1 SGHDN and CDR2 FVKESK. Trimming removed 1 base at V and 7 bases at J, with 10 bases between. CDR3 amino acids: CASSQAASGTQYF. The DNA for the CDR3 is TGTGCCAGCAGCCAAGCCGCGTCTGGGACCCAGTACTTC.

The genes are TRBV28 and TRBJ2-2; no firm D call. The CDR3 is 13 amino acids. The germline CDR1 and CDR2 sequences are MDHEN and SYDVKM. V was clipped by 7 bases and J by 2 bases, with 8 bases between them. CDR3 sequence: CASTFGNTGELFF. The CDR3 region has the DNA TGTGCCAGCACCTTCGGTAACACCGGGGAGCTGTTTTTT.

V is TRBV25-1 and J is TRBJ2-7; no definite D call. Looked up from germline, CDR1 is MGHDK and CDR2 is SYGVNS. The CDR3 loop spans 11 amino acids. Trimming removed 5 bases at V and 3 bases at J, with 5 bases between. CDR3 loop: CASSSNYEQYF. The CDR3 bases are TGTGCCAGCAGTTCCAACTACGAGCAGTACTTC.

The chain joins TRBV6-5 to TRBJ2-2; D ambiguous. Germline V CDR1 and CDR2: MNHEY, SVGAGI. The CDR3 has 11 residues. The V gene lost 5 bases and the J gene lost 9 bases, with 7 bases spanning the gap. Here the CDR3 DNA reads TGTGCCAGCAGTCCTCACCGGGAGCTGTTTTTT. The encoded protein is CASSPHRELFF.

The chain combines TRBV18 with TRBJ2-4; TRBD2 matches at 11 bases. V gave up 0 bases and J gave up 3 bases; unmatched junction bases: 13. The germline V gene has CDR1 KGHSH and CDR2 LQKENI. This CDR3 is 20 amino acids long. CDR3 sequence (DNA): TGTGCCAGCTCACCACCGGCCGTAGCGGGAGGGCCCGGGGTCAAAAACATTCAGTACTTC. It is translated as CASSPPAVAGGPGVKNIQYF. The complete variable domain, with remaining parts taken from reference TRBV18 and TRBJ2-4, reads NAGVMQNPRHLVRRRGQEARLRCSPMKGHSHVYWYRQLPEEGLKFMVYLQKENIIDESGMPKERFSAEFPKEGPSILRIQQVVRGDSAAYFCASSPPAVAGGPGVKNIQYFGAGTRLSVL.

The chain links TRBV18 to TRBJ1-1; TRBD1 matches at 8 bases. The CDR3 sequence is 15 residues long. V lost 3 bases, J lost 6 bases, and 9 bases stayed unmatched. From germline, CDR1 is KGHSH and CDR2 LQKENI. The CDR3 loop reads CASSPAGGETPEAFF. The CDR3 DNA sequence: TGTGCCAGCTCACCCGCAGGGGGCGAAACTCCTGAAGCTTTCTTT.

The rearrangement joins TRBV4-3 to TRBJ2-3; D call uncertain. Germline-derived CDR1 and CDR2 are LGHNA and YSLEER. The germline V and J ends were trimmed by 1 base and 2 bases, with 19 bases remaining between them. CDR3 length: 18 residues. CDR3 DNA: TGCGCCAGCAGCCAAGGGGGTGGCAGCTCTCCCCCCACAGATACGCAGTATTTT. It is translated as CASSQGGGSSPPTDTQYF.

CDR3 nucleotides: TGTGCCAGCACAGGGTATAGCAATCAGCCCCAGCATTTT. It translates to CASTGYSNQPQHF. The chain joins TRBV28 to TRBJ1-5; possible D gene TRBD1, 5 bases. Germline values: CDR1 MDHEN, CDR2 SYDVKM. V was pared by 7 bases and J by 0 bases, with 7 bases between. The CDR3 length is 13 residues.

CDR3 in amino acids: CASSALSRVARGETQYF. CDR3 bases: TGTGCCAGCAGTGCCCTATCCCGGGTGGCGAGGGGAGAGACCCAGTACTTC. The genes are TRBV6-1 and TRBJ2-5; D may correspond to TRBD1 or TRBD2 (5 bases each). This CDR3 comprises 17 residues. Trimming left V 4 bases short and J 4 bases short, with 22 bases between. Germline V gene data show CDR1 as MNHNS and CDR2 as SASEGT.

About this clone: Other DNA sequences in the same sample also yield this CDR3. The chain couples TRBV28 to TRBJ2-7; D unresolved. In germline, CDR1 is MDHEN, CDR2 SYDVKM. CDR3 size: 13 residues. V lost 2 bases, J lost 3 bases, and 8 bases lay in between. The CDR3 is CASSLGQSYEQYF. The CDR3 nucleotides are TGTGCCAGCAGTTTAGGTCAGAGCTACGAGCAGTACTTC.

For this clone: The junction departs from germline at one end; a sequencing error may be responsible. This rearrangement joins TRBV18 to TRBJ1-1, with D perhaps TRBD1 (5 bases). Germline-derived CDR1 and CDR2 are KGHSH and LQKENI. CDR3 length: 14 residues. The CDR3 DNA reads as TGTGCCAGCTCACCACCGGGACTGAAGACTGAAGCTTTCTTT. It encodes CASSPPGLKTEAFF.

V gene TRBV27 combines with J gene TRBJ1-2, with no clear D. The V gene's germline CDR1 is MNHEY and CDR2 SMNVEV (reference sequence). V lost 9 bases, J lost 7 bases, and 15 bases lay in between. The CDR3 length is 12 residues. DNA for the CDR3: TGTGCCAGAAAAGTTGGGTTTCGTGGCTACACCTTC. This codes for CARKVGFRGYTF.

The chain combines TRBV28 with TRBJ2-3; 14 bases map to TRBD2. The CDR3 spans 18 residues. Trimming cost V 5 bases and J 3 bases; bases outside gene matches: 10. Germline V CDR1 and CDR2: MDHEN, SYDVKM. The CDR3 protein is CASSPQAGLAGVTDTQYF. CDR3 DNA: TGTGCCAGCAGTCCCCAAGCGGGACTAGCGGGAGTGACAGATACGCAGTATTTT. The full variable domain, rest sourced from reference TRBV28 and TRBJ2-3, is DVKVTQSSRYLVKRTGEKVFLECVQDMDHENMFWYRQDPGLGLRLIYFSYDVKMKEKGDIPEGYSVSREKKERFSLILESASTNQTSMYLCASSPQAGLAGVTDTQYFGPGTRLTVL.

The rearrangement uses TRBV12-5 and TRBJ2-7, with 7 bases matching TRBD1. Germline trimming cut 0 bases from V and 5 bases from J; bases unmatched to any gene: 13. The V gene's germline CDR1 is LGHNT and CDR2 FRNRAP. The CDR3 is 17 residues long. The CDR3 DNA sequence: TGTGCTAGTGGTTTGGTACGGCAGGGGGTTATTCGTGACGAGCAGTACTTC. Amino acids: CASGLVRQGVIRDEQYF.

The rearrangement uses TRBV28 and TRBJ2-7; D may correspond to TRBD1 or TRBD2 (5 bases each). V lost 7 bases and J lost 3, with 13 bases in between. CDR1 is MDHEN, CDR2 SYDVKM, per germline. This CDR3 region has 13 residues. CDR3 in amino acids: CASNTGTFYEQYF. The CDR3 region has the DNA TGTGCCAGCAACACCGGGACCTTCTACGAGCAGTACTTC.

The rearrangement uses TRBV5-1 and TRBJ2-1; 13 bases map to TRBD2. The CDR3 has 15 residues. After removal of 3 bases from V and 9 bases from J, the junction contained 6 bases not matched to a gene. The V gene's germline CDR1 is SGHRS and CDR2 YFSETQ. DNA for the CDR3: TGCGCCAGCAGCTGGACTAGCGGGAGAATGTCTGAGCAGTTCTTC. This codes for CASSWTSGRMSEQFF. Full variable domain (missing parts from reference TRBV5-1 and TRBJ2-1): KAGVTQTPRYLIKTRGQQVTLSCSPISGHRSVSWYQQTPGQGLQFLFEYFSETQRNKGNFPGRFSGRQFSNSRSEMNVSTLELGDSALYLCASSWTSGRMSEQFFGPGTRLTVL.

The chain joins TRBV10-3 to TRBJ2-1; 9 bases are a match to TRBD1. J was trimmed by 8 bases and V by 6 bases; bases with no gene match: 14. The CDR3 runs to 16 residues. CDR1 and CDR2 from the germline V gene are ENHRY and SYGVKD. The CDR3 nucleotides read TGTGCCATCAGCGGCTCAGGGGACAGGGCCTTCGATGAGCAGTTCTTC. It yields the protein CAISGSGDRAFDEQFF.

The chain is built from TRBV28 and TRBJ1-5; D gene uncertain. The V end was cut by 1 base, the J end by 5 bases, with 12 bases between. The germline V gene has CDR1 MDHEN and CDR2 SYDVKM. The CDR3 covers 15 residues. The CDR3 coding sequence is TGTGCCAGCAGTTTATTGCAAGGGCAATATCAGCCCCAGCATTTT. Its translation: CASSLLQGQYQPQHF.

V gene TRBV25-1 combines with J gene TRBJ1-2, with TRBD1 matching over 7 bases. V lost 5 bases and J lost 4; bases outside the gene matches: 10. The CDR3 length is 15 residues. CDR1 is MGHDK and CDR2 is SYGVNS in the germline V gene. CDR3 amino acids: CASSLLGQDIYGYTF. The DNA of the CDR3 is TGTGCCAGCAGTCTTCTCGGACAGGACATCTATGGCTACACCTTC.

The chain recombines TRBV29-1 with TRBJ2-7; D may be TRBD1 (5 bases). The germline V gene has CDR1 SQVTM and CDR2 ANQGSEA. V was cut by 7 bases and J by 3 bases, with 13 bases left in between. The CDR3 loop spans 12 amino acids. Here the CDR3 reads CSARVQDYEQYF. CDR3 in DNA: TGCAGCGCCAGGGTTCAGGACTACGAGCAGTACTTC.

This chain links TRBV18 with TRBJ2-2; weak D call: TRBD2 (6 bases). The germline CDR1 and CDR2 sequences are KGHSH and LQKENI. V was clipped by 4 bases and J by 0 bases, with 15 bases between them. The CDR3 loop spans 17 amino acids. The CDR3 DNA sequence: TGTGCCAGCTCACAGATCATAGCGGTTTCGAACACCGGGGAGCTGTTTTTT. Protein sequence: CASSQIIAVSNTGELFF.

This clone is a singleton in its sample. This sequence joins TRBV18 and TRBJ1-1; tentatively, D is TRBD1 (5 bases). V lost 6 bases and J lost 4, with 18 bases in between. CDR1 and CDR2 from the germline V gene are KGHSH and LQKENI. The CDR3 has 15 residues. The CDR3 sequence: CASSSSSGTVTEAFF. As DNA, the CDR3 is TGTGCCAGCTCCTCCTCATCAGGGACTGTCACTGAAGCTTTCTTT. Supplemented by reference TRBV18 and TRBJ1-1, the full variable domain reads NAGVMQNPRHLVRRRGQEARLRCSPMKGHSHVYWYRQLPEEGLKFMVYLQKENIIDESGMPKERFSAEFPKEGPSILRIQQVVRGDSAAYFCASSSSSGTVTEAFFGQGTRLTVV.

DNA for the CDR3: TGCGCCAGCAGCGTCCGGGACTTTGCCTACGAGCAGTACTTC. Residues: CASSVRDFAYEQYF. The V and J genes are TRBV5-1 and TRBJ2-7; possibly TRBD2 for D (6 bases). CDR1 and CDR2 from the germline V gene are SGHRS and YFSETQ. This CDR3 contains 14 residues. V was shortened by 4 bases and J by 2 bases, with 13 bases between the two germline ends.

The chain employs TRBV7-7 and TRBJ2-2; D gene unclear. Germline V CDR1 and CDR2: SSHAT, FNYEAQ (reference sequence). Trimming took off 4 bases at V and 0 bases at J, with 3 bases between the two ends. CDR3 length equals 13 residues. In DNA, the CDR3 is TGTGCCAGCAGCTCCACGAACACCGGGGAGCTGTTTTTT. Its translation is CASSSTNTGELFF.

The V gene is TRBV27, the J gene TRBJ1-3; no clear D gene. Trimming took off 4 bases at V and 4 bases at J, with 11 bases between the two ends. The CDR3 covers 14 residues. Germline V gene sequence: CDR1 MNHEY, CDR2 SMNVEV (reference sequence). DNA of the CDR3: TGTGCCAGCAGTTCCCCGGGGAGGGGAAACACCATATATTTT. This sequence encodes CASSSPGRGNTIYF.

For this clone: Other DNA sequences of this sample code for an identical CDR3. The J gene is TRBJ2-1, the V gene TRBV7-2; 11 bases align to TRBD2. This CDR3 has 15 residues. Trimming cost V 5 bases and J 4 bases; bases outside gene matches: 4. The germline gives CDR1 SGHTA, CDR2 FQGNSA. CDR3 in DNA: TGTGCCAGCAGCCGGGGGACTAGCGGATACAATGAGCAGTTCTTC. Residues: CASSRGTSGYNEQFF.

This clone was picked up one time. The chain carries TRBV9 and TRBJ2-7, with D possibly called TRBD1 or TRBD2 (5 bases each). CDR1 and CDR2 (germline): SGDLS, YYNGEE. This CDR3 is 15 amino acids long. Trimming removed 0 bases at V and 0 bases at J, with 10 bases between. The CDR3 region is CASSVDLGTSYEQYF. In DNA form, the CDR3 reads TGTGCCAGCAGCGTAGATTTGGGGACCTCCTACGAGCAGTACTTC.

As for this clone: The same CDR3 arises from other DNA sequences in this sample as well. The rearrangement links TRBV18 to TRBJ2-2; D remains unclear. Germline V gene sequence: CDR1 KGHSH, CDR2 LQKENI. The CDR3 loop spans 15 amino acids. V was clipped by 2 bases and J by 3 bases, with 10 bases between them. CDR3 in amino acids: CASSPDRRDTGELFF. The CDR3 nucleotides are TGTGCCAGCTCACCAGATCGTAGGGACACCGGGGAGCTGTTTTTT.

V is TRBV27 and J is TRBJ1-1, with D possibly TRBD1 on 5 matching bases. Germline CDR1 reads MNHEY; CDR2 reads SMNVEV (reference sequence). Trimming cost V 5 bases and J 6 bases, with 16 bases left between them. This CDR3 is 14 amino acids long. As DNA, the CDR3 is TGTGCCAGCAGTCAGCAAAGGGGTATCCCTGAAGCTTTCTTT. It is translated as CASSQQRGIPEAFF.

On this clone: This same CDR3 is encoded by further DNA sequences in the sample. The chain carries TRBV29-1 and TRBJ2-1; no definite D call. Per germline, CDR1 SQVTM and CDR2 ANQGSEA. The CDR3 length is 11 residues. V was clipped by 4 bases and J by 1 base, with 2 bases between them. This CDR3 is CSVGSYNEQFF. CDR3 DNA: TGCAGCGTTGGGTCCTACAATGAGCAGTTCTTC.